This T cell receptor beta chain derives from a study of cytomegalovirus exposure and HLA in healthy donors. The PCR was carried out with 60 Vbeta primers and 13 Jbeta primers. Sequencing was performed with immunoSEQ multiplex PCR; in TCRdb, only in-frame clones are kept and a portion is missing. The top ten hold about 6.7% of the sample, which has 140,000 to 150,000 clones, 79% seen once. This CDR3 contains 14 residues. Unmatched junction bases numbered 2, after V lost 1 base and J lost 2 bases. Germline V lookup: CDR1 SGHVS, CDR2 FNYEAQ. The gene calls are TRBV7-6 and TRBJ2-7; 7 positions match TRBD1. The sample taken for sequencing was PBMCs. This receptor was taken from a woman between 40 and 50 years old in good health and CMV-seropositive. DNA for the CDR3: TGTGCCAGCAGCTTAGGGGGACAGCCCTACGAGCAGTACTTC. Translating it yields CASSLGGQPYEQYF.